This T cell receptor (beta chain) stems from a study of cytomegalovirus exposure and HLA in healthy donors. The ends were cut back, 4 bases at V and 0 bases at J, with 18 bases in the middle. The CDR3 runs to 17 residues. Germline-derived CDR1 and CDR2 are SEHNR and FQNEAQ (reference sequence). PCR employed 60 Vbeta and 13 Jbeta primers. Method: immunoSEQ multiplex PCR; TCRdb's copy keeps in-frame clones and lacks some. The sample consists of around 100,000 clones, around 82% of them appearing once. The TCR comes from a woman in her 50s in good health and CMV-seropositive. Sequencing input: PBMCs. J is TRBJ1-2 and V is TRBV7-9, with TRBD1 as a possible D gene (6 bases). The CDR3 here is CASSSRSQGSTNYGYTF. The CDR3 coding sequence is TGTGCCAGCAGCTCCAGGTCACAGGGTTCCACTAACTATGGCTACACCTTC.